Listed below are T cell receptor beta chains from one sample, sequenced in a study of shared clonotypes between healthy human individuals. Using immunoSEQ multiplex PCR, the repertoire was profiled, and TCRdb retains in-frame clones only, with some absent. The repertoire has some 1,100,000 clones, 75% to 85% of them found once; the top ten carry more than 0.5%. Sequenced input: memory CD4+ T cells from PBMCs. The receptor set was obtained from a man younger than 30 in good health. Some clones in this sample may be carry-over from other donors' samples. Both conserved end residues are part of each CDR3. D genes are given only for firm matches. Size is omitted from some rows. Given values are once, few, many or a class for expanded clones.

TRBV10-2	TRBJ2-7	NA	once	TGCGCCAGCGGGGCCTACGAGCAGTACTTC	CASGAYEQYF
TRBV18	TRBJ2-5	NA	NA	TGTGCCAGCTCACCGGCAGGGGTAGAGACCCAGTACTTC	CASSPAGVETQYF
TRBV14	TRBJ2-2	NA	NA	TGTGCCAGCAGCCCTTACACCGGGGAGCTGTTTTTT	CASSPYTGELFF
TRBV5-4	TRBJ2-2	NA	NA	TGTGCCAGCAGCCCCGGGTCCGTTAACCTGAACACCGGGGAGCTGTTTTTT	CASSPGSVNLNTGELFF
TRBV11-3	TRBJ2-7	TRBD1	NA	TGTGCCAGCAGCCCCGGGACAGCCCCCTATGAGCAGTACTTC	CASSPGTAPYEQYF
TRBV7-9	TRBJ2-3	NA	NA	TGTGCCAGCAGCTTATCTCGAGCGAACACAGATACGCAGTATTTT	CASSLSRANTDTQYF
TRBV7-2	TRBJ1-1	NA	NA	TGTGCCAGCAGTCTAATGCCCCAGGTAGGCACTGAAGCTTTCTTT	CASSLMPQVGTEAFF
TRBV2	TRBJ1-3	NA	NA	TGTGCCAGCAGTGAACCAACCGGGACACGGCTCCTAGGAGGAAACACCATATATTTT	CASSEPTGTRLLGGNTIYF
TRBV13	TRBJ1-1	NA	many	TGTGCCAGCAGCTTCACTCGGGCCTCGAACACTGAAGCTTTCTTT	CASSFTRASNTEAFF
TRBV7-6	TRBJ2-3	NA	NA	TGTGCCAGCAGCTTAGAGGGTGGGAGTACTGATACGCAGTATTTT	CASSLEGGSTDTQYF
TRBV12-5	TRBJ2-2	TRBD1	NA	TGTGCTAGTGGTTTGGTACAGGGGGGAGGCACCGGGGAGCTGTTTTTT	CASGLVQGGGTGELFF
TRBV7-3	TRBJ2-7	NA	NA	TGTGCCAGCAGCCCCCGGGGGAGTCGGGACGAGCAGTACTTC	CASSPRGSRDEQYF
TRBV6-1	TRBJ2-7	NA	NA	TGTGCCAGCAGCCAGGAACCGGGCGAGACCTACGAGCAGTACTTC	CASSQEPGETYEQYF
TRBV5-1	TRBJ1-1	NA	NA	TGCGCCAGCAGCCTACCCACAGGGTCCGGAATGAACACTGAAGCTTTCTTT	CASSLPTGSGMNTEAFF
TRBV14	TRBJ2-3	NA	NA	TGTGCCAGCAGCCAAGAAATTGTGGGGCCAAAGCAGTATTTT	CASSQEIVGPKQYF
TRBV2	TRBJ1-2	NA	many	TGTGCCAGCAGTGAACGGCAGACCGTCTATGGCTACACCTTC	CASSERQTVYGYTF
TRBV27	TRBJ2-2	TRBD1	NA	TGTGCCAGCACAAAAGGGACAGGGTCTCGGTCCGGGGAGCTGTTTTTT	CASTKGTGSRSGELFF
TRBV28	TRBJ1-5	TRBD1	NA	TGTGCCAGCAGCTCAGGGGGAACCCGGGACACCCTTCATCAGCCCCAGCATTTT	CASSSGGTRDTLHQPQHF
TRBV7-9	TRBJ2-3	NA	NA	TGTGCCAGCAGTGACAGCTCTGGGTCCGATACGCAGTATTTT	CASSDSSGSDTQYF
TRBV11-2	TRBJ2-5	NA	once	TGTGCCAGCAGCTTAGAGGGCAGGCGGGCAGAGACCCAGTACTTC	CASSLEGRRAETQYF
TRBV7-9	TRBJ2-5	TRBD1	NA	TGTGCCAGCACCCCTGAGGGGGCAGAGACCCAGTACTTC	CASTPEGAETQYF
TRBV4-1	TRBJ1-2	NA	NA	TGCGCCAGCAGCCAGGACATGGGTACCCGGGACCGACACTCCTATGGCTACACCTTC	CASSQDMGTRDRHSYGYTF
TRBV21-1	TRBJ2-5	NA	many	TGTGCCAGCAGCAGGGACGGACAAGAGACCCAGTACTTC	CASSRDGQETQYF
TRBV15	TRBJ2-2	NA	few	TGTGCCACCAGCCCTACCGGGCTTCGGACAGCGAACACCGGGGAGCTGTTTTTT	CATSPTGLRTANTGELFF
TRBV6-1	TRBJ2-5	TRBD1	once	TGTGCCAGCAGATTCAAACCGGGACAGCAAGAGACCCAGTACTTC	CASRFKPGQQETQYF
TRBV4-2	TRBJ1-1	NA	NA	TGTGCCAGCAGCCAAGATACATCGGGCACCATGAGGACTGAAGCTTTCTTT	CASSQDTSGTMRTEAFF
TRBV7-2	TRBJ2-2	TRBD2	NA	TGTGCCAGCAGCTTAGAGCTAGCGGGGAACACCGGGGAGCTGTTTTTT	CASSLELAGNTGELFF
TRBV7-3	TRBJ2-2	TRBD2	few	TGTGCCAGCAGCCCTCGACTAGCGGGAGGTCACACCGGGGAGCTGTTTTTT	CASSPRLAGGHTGELFF
TRBV4-3	TRBJ2-1	TRBD2	NA	TGCGCCAGCAGCCAAGATCAGGGACTAGCGGGCAATGAGCAGTTCTTC	CASSQDQGLAGNEQFF
TRBV2	TRBJ2-1	NA	NA	TGTGCCAGCAGTTTACTCCCTTCACCTTACAATGAGCAGTTCTTC	CASSLLPSPYNEQFF
TRBV5-1	TRBJ2-2	TRBD1	NA	TGCGCCAGCACCCCGGGACAGGGGGGAAACACCGGGGAGCTGTTTTTT	CASTPGQGGNTGELFF
TRBV10-3	TRBJ1-5	NA	NA	TGTGCCACAAACAGGGAAGCGGCTCAGCCCCAGCATTTT	CATNREAAQPQHF
TRBV18	TRBJ1-1	TRBD1	few	TGTGCCAGCTCACCCCAGACAGGGGGGAACACTGAAGCTTTCTTT	CASSPQTGGNTEAFF
TRBV11-1	TRBJ2-2	NA	once	TGTGCCAGCAGTTTCTATCCCGGGGAGCTGTTTTTT	CASSFYPGELFF
TRBV2	TRBJ2-2	NA	NA	TGTGCCAGCGGAGGGGTATCCGGGGAGCTGTTTTTT	CASGGVSGELFF
TRBV29-1	TRBJ1-1	NA	NA	TGCAGCGTTAAAAGAGGGGGGACTGAAGCTTTCTTT	CSVKRGGTEAFF
TRBV11-1	TRBJ1-1	NA	NA	TGTGCCAGCAGCGGGCGGTGGGGGGCGCGTAAGGGTACTGAAGCTTTCTTT	CASSGRWGARKGTEAFF
TRBV5-1	TRBJ2-1	TRBD2	NA	TGCGCCAGCAGCTCACTAGCGGGCACCTACAATGAGCAGTTCTTC	CASSSLAGTYNEQFF
TRBV6-1	TRBJ1-5	NA	few	TGTGCCAGCAGTGAATGGTCCCCCGTCCAGCATTTT	CASSEWSPVQHF
TRBV5-1	TRBJ2-5	TRBD1	NA	TGCGCCAGCAGCTTTGACAGGGTTATCAGAGAGACCCAGTACTTC	CASSFDRVIRETQYF
TRBV5-1	TRBJ2-1	NA	NA	TGCGCCAGCAGCTTGGCCGCAGCGGGCCTACATTTGAGCTCCTACAATGAGCAGTTCTTC	CASSLAAAGLHLSSYNEQFF
TRBV25-1	TRBJ1-1	NA	few	TGTGCCAGCAGTGGACCCGTACAGGGTATGACTGAAGCTTTCTTT	CASSGPVQGMTEAFF
TRBV7-8	TRBJ2-7	NA	NA	TGTGCCAGCAGCCTCCAGTCCGAGCAGTACTTC	CASSLQSEQYF